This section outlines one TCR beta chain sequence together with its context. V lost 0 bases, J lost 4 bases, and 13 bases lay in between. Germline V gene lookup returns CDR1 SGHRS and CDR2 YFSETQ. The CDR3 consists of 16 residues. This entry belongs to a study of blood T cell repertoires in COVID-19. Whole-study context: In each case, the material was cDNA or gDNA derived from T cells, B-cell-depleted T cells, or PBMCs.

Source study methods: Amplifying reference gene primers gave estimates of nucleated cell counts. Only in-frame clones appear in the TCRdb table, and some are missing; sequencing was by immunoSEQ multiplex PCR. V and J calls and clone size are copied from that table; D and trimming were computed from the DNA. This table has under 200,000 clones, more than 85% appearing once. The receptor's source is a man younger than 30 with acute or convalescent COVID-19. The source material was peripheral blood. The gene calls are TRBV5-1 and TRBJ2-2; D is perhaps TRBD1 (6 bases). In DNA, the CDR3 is TGCGCCAGCAGCTTGGACCCTACAGGGCTCACCGGGGAGCTGTTTTTT. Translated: CASSLDPTGLTGELFF.